There are many counts of the clone carrying this T cell receptor beta chain. Its antigen is not identified. The CDR3 contains 15 residues. The germline CDR1 and CDR2 sequences are SGHRS and YFSETQ. V dropped 0 bases and J dropped 7; count of bases not matched to a gene: 4. These data come from a study of CD8 T cells in ankylosing spondylitis. Each TCR beta library was made by quantitative 5'-RACE that incorporated molecular barcodes. TCRdb fed the 5' RACE reads into MiXCR, producing one record per CDR3 protein. The sample holds some 800,000 distinct CDR3 sequences; roughly 10% are singletons and the top ten take 0.51%. The study, taken as a whole, reports: Apparently characteristic of ankylosing spondylitis blood was a TCR beta motif (roughly eight highly homologous variants). As reported, disease-linked clones showed significant enrichment in matched ankylosing spondylitis synovial fluid. The disease-linked clones had a CD8+ phenotype and low blood frequencies.

This chain links TRBV5-1 with TRBJ1-6, with 7 bases aligning to TRBD1. This clonotype was obtained from a male donor with ankylosing spondylitis. Sequencing was performed on blood, either unsorted or a sorted T cell fraction (not recorded which). The CDR3 loop is CASSLAQGENSPLHF. As DNA, the CDR3 is TGCGCCAGCAGCTTGGCCCAGGGGGAAAATTCACCCCTCCACTTT.